This T cell receptor beta chain is from a study of blood T cell repertoires in COVID-19. For the study at large: Researchers got acute and convalescent COVID-19 samples from the United States, Italy and Spain. PBMCs, B-cell-depleted T cells, or T cells provided the cDNA or gDNA that made up the material.

Original handling: Researchers report that nucleated cell counts were estimated from reference gene primer amplification. Profiling relied on immunoSEQ multiplex PCR, and the TCRdb table lists in-frame clones only, not all of them. That table gives V, J and clone size, and the DNA gave D and trimming. This table has about 83,000 clones, 80% to 90% appearing once. The CDR3 runs to 13 residues. Trimming pared 3 bases from V and 7 bases from J, leaving 15 bases between. Germline-derived CDR1 and CDR2 are GTSNPN and SVGIG (reference sequence). The rearrangement links TRBV30 to TRBJ1-2; no definite D call. This sequence originates from an elderly woman with acute or convalescent COVID-19. Material: peripheral blood. Here the CDR3 DNA reads TGTGCCTGGAGAAGCCGCTCAGGTCGTGGCTACACCTTC. It specifies CAWRSRSGRGYTF.